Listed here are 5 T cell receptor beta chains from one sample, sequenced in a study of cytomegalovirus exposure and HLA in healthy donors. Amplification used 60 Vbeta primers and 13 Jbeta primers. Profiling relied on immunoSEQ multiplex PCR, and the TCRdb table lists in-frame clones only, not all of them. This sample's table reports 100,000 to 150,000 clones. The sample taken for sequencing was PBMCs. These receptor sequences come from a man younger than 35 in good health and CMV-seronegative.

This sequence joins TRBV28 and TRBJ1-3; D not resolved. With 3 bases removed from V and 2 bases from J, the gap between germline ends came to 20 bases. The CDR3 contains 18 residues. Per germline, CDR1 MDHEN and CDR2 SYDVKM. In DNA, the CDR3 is TGTGCCAGCAGTTTGATCGAAGCGGACGCCCATCCTGGAAACACCATATATTTT. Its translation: CASSLIEADAHPGNTIYF. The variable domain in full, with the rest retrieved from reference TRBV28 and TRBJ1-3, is DVKVTQSSRYLVKRTGEKVFLECVQDMDHENMFWYRQDPGLGLRLIYFSYDVKMKEKGDIPEGYSVSREKKERFSLILESASTNQTSMYLCASSLIEADAHPGNTIYFGEGSWLTVV.

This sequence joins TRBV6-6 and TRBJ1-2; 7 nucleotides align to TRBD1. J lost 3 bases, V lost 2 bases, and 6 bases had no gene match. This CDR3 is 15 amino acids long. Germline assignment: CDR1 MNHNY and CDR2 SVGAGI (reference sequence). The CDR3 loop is CASSYQMGTDYGYTF. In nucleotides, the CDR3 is TGTGCCAGCAGTTACCAGATGGGGACAGACTATGGCTACACCTTC.

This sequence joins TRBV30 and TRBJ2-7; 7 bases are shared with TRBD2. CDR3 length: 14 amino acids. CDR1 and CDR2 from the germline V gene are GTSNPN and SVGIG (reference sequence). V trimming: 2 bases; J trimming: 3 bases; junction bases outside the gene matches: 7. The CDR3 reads CAWSKAGTIYEQYF. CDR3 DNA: TGTGCCTGGAGTAAGGCAGGGACTATCTACGAGCAGTACTTC.

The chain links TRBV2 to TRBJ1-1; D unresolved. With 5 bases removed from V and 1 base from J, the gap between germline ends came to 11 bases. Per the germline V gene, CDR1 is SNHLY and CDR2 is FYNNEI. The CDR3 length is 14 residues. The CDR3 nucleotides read TGTGCCAGCAGTCGGGAACGCACGAACACTGAAGCTTTCTTT. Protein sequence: CASSRERTNTEAFF. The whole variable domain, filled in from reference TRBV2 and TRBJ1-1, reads EPEVTQTPSHQVTQMGQEVILRCVPISNHLYFYWYRQILGQKVEFLVSFYNNEISEKSEIFDDQFSVERPDGSNFTLKIRSTKLEDSAMYFCASSRERTNTEAFFGQGTRLTVV.

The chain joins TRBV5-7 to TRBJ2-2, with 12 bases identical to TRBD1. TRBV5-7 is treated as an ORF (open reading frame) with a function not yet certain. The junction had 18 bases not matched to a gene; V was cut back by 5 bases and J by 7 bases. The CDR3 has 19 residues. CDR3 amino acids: CASRSRLNPGTGGIGELFF. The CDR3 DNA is TGTGCCAGCAGGTCTCGACTGAACCCCGGGACAGGGGGCATCGGGGAGCTGTTTTTT.